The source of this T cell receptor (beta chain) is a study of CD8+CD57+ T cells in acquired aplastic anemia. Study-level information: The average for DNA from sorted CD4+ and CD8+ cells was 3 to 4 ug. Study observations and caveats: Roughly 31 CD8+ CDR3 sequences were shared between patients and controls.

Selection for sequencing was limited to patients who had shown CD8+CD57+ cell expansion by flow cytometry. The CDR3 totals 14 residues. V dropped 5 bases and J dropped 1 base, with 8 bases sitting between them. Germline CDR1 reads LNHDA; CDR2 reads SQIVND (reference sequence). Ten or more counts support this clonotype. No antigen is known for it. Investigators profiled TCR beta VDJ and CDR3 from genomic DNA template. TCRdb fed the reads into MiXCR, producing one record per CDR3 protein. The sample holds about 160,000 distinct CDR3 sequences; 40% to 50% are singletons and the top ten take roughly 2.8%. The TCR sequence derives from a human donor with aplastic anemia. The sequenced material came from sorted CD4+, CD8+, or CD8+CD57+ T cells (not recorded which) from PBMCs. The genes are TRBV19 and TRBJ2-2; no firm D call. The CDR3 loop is CASSAQKNTGELFF. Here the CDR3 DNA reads TGTGCCAGTAGTGCCCAGAAGAACACCGGGGAGCTGTTTTTT.